This T cell receptor beta chain stems from a study of blood T cell repertoires in COVID-19. This clone was picked up one time. The CDR3 sequence is 15 residues long. Looked up from germline, CDR1 is MNHEY and CDR2 is SVGAGI. The junction had 14 bases not matched to a gene; V was cut back by 6 bases and J by 7 bases. The method was immunoSEQ multiplex PCR; TCRdb's version includes in-frame clones alone and lacks a portion of them. The sample holds fewer than 200,000 clones, around 82% seen once. The source is a woman aged 50 to 65 in a cohort exposed to, infected with or recovered from COVID-19 (not recorded which). Sequencing was done on a sample of PBMCs or T cells enriched from blood (not recorded which). The J gene is TRBJ2-7, the V gene TRBV6-5; TRBD1 aligns across 8 bases. The chain's CDR3 is CASSLDRGRGTEQYF. The CDR3 DNA reads as TGTGCCAGCAGCCTTGACAGGGGAAGGGGTACGGAGCAGTACTTC.